Below, one TCR beta chain is given with its context. The Seattle patients joined while their infection was active and were tracked longitudinally afterward. In the original analysis: The assay estimated nucleated cells by amplifying reference gene primers. TCRdb's copy holds only in-frame clones and misses some; the assay was immunoSEQ multiplex PCR. V and J calls and clone size come straight from that table; D and trimming were deduced from the DNA. The sample lists 450,000 or so clones; about 88% were seen once. This entry belongs to a study of blood T cell repertoires in COVID-19. On the study more broadly: The samples span acute and convalescent COVID-19 from the United States, Italy and Spain. PBMCs, B-cell-depleted T cells, or T cells were the source of the cDNA or gDNA that made up the material.

V was trimmed by 6 bases and J by 4 bases, leaving 9 bases between them. The germline gives CDR1 GTSNPN, CDR2 SVGIG (reference sequence). The CDR3 runs 12 residues. The chain has TRBV30 and TRBJ2-2; D is possibly TRBD2 (6 bases). This receptor was obtained from a man aged 18 to 30 with COVID-19, enrolled during active disease. The sequenced sample was peripheral blood. CDR3 residues: CACDSGTGELFF. The CDR3 region has the DNA TGTGCCTGCGATAGCGGCACCGGGGAGCTGTTTTTT.